These 2 T cell receptor beta chains were sequenced from one sample in a study of cytomegalovirus exposure and HLA in healthy donors. A multiplex PCR was run with 60 Vbeta primers and 13 Jbeta primers. This table comes from immunoSEQ multiplex PCR, and its TCRdb copy is limited to in-frame clones, with some not included. The sample table includes approximately 150,000 clones. What was sequenced was PBMCs. These receptors originate from a male donor in good health and CMV-seronegative.

The chain combines TRBV9 with TRBJ1-1; TRBD1 is a possible D gene (5 bases). V was clipped by 3 bases and J by 5 bases, with 17 bases between them. Germline CDR1 reads SGDLS; CDR2 reads YYNGEE. CDR3 size: 15 residues. The CDR3 protein is CASSEPSRGETEAFF. CDR3 in DNA: TGTGCCAGCAGCGAGCCGTCCCGGGGGGAGACTGAAGCTTTCTTT.

Concerning this clone: Other DNA sequences in this specimen translate into the identical CDR3. The chain couples TRBV6-1 to TRBJ2-7; tentative D call: TRBD1 (6 bases). In germline, CDR1 is MNHNS, CDR2 SASEGT. This CDR3 region has 13 residues. Trimming cost V 2 bases and J 4 bases, with 9 bases left between them. The CDR3 DNA reads TGTGCCAGCAGTGAACAAGGGGGTTACGAGCAGTACTTC. It yields the protein CASSEQGGYEQYF.